This T cell receptor (beta chain) was sequenced for a study of shared clonotypes between healthy human individuals. V was cut by 3 bases and J by 1 base, with 7 bases left in between. Germline assignment: CDR1 SGDLS and CDR2 YYNGEE. The CDR3 is 14 amino acids. In replicate PCRs of sorted subsets, around 0.2 ug DNA, approximately 30,000 T cell genomes, was used. Method: immunoSEQ multiplex PCR; TCRdb's copy keeps in-frame clones and lacks some. The table has more than 2 million clones, roughly 95% seen once. CD8 cells classed as naive were CD45RO-negative and positively selected for CCR7, excluding terminally differentiated effector memory CD45RA+ cells. Study results and limitations: Read depth was anticipated to influence clonotype sharing among donors. Naive subsets tended to show greater estimated richness than memory subsets. Researchers sampled blood only, noting tissue repertoires likely differ.

In the case of this clone: Its cognate antigen is unknown.

Material: naive CD8+ T cells sorted from blood. The rearrangement links TRBV9 to TRBJ2-2; D is ambiguous. The origin of this receptor is a man in his late teens or twenties in good health. The CDR3 is CASSEGQNTGELFF. In DNA form, the CDR3 reads TGTGCCAGCAGCGAAGGGCAGAACACCGGGGAGCTGTTTTTT.